The T cell receptor beta chain under discussion was sequenced for a study of T cells after yellow fever vaccination. Study context: Fractions with few cells were prepared using SMART-Seq v4 Ultra Low Input. General observations from the study: Subsequent to the booster, the majority of primary-vaccination clones reappeared (around 96% CD4, approximately 90% CD8). Abundant clonotypes from the bulk population could get into FACS-sorted repertoires as contaminants.

The table lists this clonotype with a few counts. The antigen remains undetermined. V shed 5 bases and J 2 bases; nucleotides not matched to a gene: 8. The CDR3 covers 14 residues. Looked up from germline, CDR1 is DFQATT and CDR2 is SNEGSKA (reference sequence). TCRdb redid the calling of the 5' RACE reads with MiXCR, one entry per CDR3 protein. The sample has under 300,000 distinct CDR3 sequences; about 7% are singletons. This receptor was taken from a man between 25 and 39 years old who received the YFV17D yellow fever vaccine. The chain has TRBV20-1 and TRBJ2-7, with 8 nucleotides matching TRBD1. The sample in question was CD4+ T cells sorted from PBMCs, obtained 15 days after the yellow fever booster vaccination. In DNA, the CDR3 is TGCAGTGCTGTCCCAGGGGGCAGCCCCTACGAGCAGTACTTC. It yields the protein CSAVPGGSPYEQYF.